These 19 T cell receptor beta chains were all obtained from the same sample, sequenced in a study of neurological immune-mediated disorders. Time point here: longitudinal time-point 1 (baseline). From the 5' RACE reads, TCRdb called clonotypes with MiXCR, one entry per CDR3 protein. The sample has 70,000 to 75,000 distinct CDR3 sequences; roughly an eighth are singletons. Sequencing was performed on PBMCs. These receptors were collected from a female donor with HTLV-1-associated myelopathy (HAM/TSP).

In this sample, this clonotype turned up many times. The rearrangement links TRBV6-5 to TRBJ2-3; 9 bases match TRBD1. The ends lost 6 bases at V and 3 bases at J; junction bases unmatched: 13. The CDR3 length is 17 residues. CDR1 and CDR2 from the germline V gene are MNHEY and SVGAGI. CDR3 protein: CASSRHTGTGLTDTQYF. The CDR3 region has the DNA TGTGCCAGCAGCCGACATACCGGGACAGGGTTGACAGATACGCAGTATTTT.

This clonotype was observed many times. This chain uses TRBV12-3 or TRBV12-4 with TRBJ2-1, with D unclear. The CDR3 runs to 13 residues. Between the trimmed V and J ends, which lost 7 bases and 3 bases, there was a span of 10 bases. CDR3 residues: CASTQDHYNEQFF. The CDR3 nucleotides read TGTGCCAGCACCCAGGATCACTACAATGAGCAGTTCTTC.

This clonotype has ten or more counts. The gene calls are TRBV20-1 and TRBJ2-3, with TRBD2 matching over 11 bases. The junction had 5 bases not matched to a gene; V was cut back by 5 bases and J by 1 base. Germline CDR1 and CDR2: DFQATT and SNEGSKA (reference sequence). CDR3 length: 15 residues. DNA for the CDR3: TGCAGTGCTGTCCTAGCGGGGGGTCGCACAGATACGCAGTATTTT. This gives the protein CSAVLAGGRTDTQYF.

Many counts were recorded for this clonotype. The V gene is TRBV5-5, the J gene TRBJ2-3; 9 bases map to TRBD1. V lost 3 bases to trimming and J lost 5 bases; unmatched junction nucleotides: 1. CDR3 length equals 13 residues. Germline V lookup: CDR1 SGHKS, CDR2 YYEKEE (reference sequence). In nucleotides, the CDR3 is TGTGCCAGCAGCTGGACAGGGGAAGATACGCAGTATTTT. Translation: CASSWTGEDTQYF. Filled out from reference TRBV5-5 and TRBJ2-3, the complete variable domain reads DAGVTQSPTHLIKTRGQQVTLRCSPISGHKSVSWYQQVLGQGPQFIFQYYEKEERGRGNFPDRFSARQFPNYSSELNVNALLLGDSALYLCASSWTGEDTQYFGPGTRLTVL.

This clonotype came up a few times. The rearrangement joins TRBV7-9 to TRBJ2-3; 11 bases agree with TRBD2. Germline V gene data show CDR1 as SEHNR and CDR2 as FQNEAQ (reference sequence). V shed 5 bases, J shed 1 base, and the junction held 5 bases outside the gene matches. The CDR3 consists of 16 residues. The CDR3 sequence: CASSPTSGAGTDTQYF. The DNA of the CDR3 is TGTGCCAGCAGCCCGACTAGCGGGGCCGGCACAGATACGCAGTATTTT.

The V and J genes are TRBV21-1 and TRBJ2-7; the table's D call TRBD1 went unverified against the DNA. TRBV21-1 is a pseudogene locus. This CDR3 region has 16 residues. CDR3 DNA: TGTGCCAGCAGCAATCTGGGACACACCGACTCCTACGAGCAGTACTTC. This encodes CASSNLGHTDSYEQYF.

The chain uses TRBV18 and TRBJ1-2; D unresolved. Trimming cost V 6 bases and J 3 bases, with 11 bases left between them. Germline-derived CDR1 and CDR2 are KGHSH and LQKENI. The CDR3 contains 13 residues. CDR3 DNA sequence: TGTGCCAGCTCGCCCCCTGGGGACTATGGCTACACCTTC. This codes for CASSPPGDYGYTF.

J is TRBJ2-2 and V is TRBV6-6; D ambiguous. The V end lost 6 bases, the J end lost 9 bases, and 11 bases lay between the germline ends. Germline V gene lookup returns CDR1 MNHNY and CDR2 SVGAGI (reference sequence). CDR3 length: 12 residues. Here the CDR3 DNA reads TGTGCCAGCAGCCCTCAAGACTGGGAGCTGTTTTTT. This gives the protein CASSPQDWELFF.

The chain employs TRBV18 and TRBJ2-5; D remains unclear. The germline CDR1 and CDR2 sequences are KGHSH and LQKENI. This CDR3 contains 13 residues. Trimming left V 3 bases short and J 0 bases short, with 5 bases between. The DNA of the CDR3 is TGTGCCAGCTCACCTAACTACCAAGAGACCCAGTACTTC. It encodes CASSPNYQETQYF. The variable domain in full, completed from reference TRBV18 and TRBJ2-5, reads NAGVMQNPRHLVRRRGQEARLRCSPMKGHSHVYWYRQLPEEGLKFMVYLQKENIIDESGMPKERFSAEFPKEGPSILRIQQVVRGDSAAYFCASSPNYQETQYFGPGTRLLVL.

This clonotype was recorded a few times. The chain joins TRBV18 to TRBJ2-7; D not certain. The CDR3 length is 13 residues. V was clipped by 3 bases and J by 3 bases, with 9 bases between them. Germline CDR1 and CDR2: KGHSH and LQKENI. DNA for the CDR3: TGTGCCAGCTCACCCGTTCCGCACTACGAGCAGTACTTC. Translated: CASSPVPHYEQYF.

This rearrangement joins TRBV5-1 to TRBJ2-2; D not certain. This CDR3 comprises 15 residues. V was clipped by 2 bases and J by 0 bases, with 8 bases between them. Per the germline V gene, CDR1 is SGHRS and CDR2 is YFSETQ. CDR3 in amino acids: CASSLARTNTGELFF. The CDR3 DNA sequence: TGCGCCAGCAGCTTAGCCAGGACGAACACCGGGGAGCTGTTTTTT. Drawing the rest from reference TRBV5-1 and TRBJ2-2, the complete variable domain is KAGVTQTPRYLIKTRGQQVTLSCSPISGHRSVSWYQQTPGQGLQFLFEYFSETQRNKGNFPGRFSGRQFSNSRSEMNVSTLELGDSALYLCASSLARTNTGELFFGEGSRLTVL.

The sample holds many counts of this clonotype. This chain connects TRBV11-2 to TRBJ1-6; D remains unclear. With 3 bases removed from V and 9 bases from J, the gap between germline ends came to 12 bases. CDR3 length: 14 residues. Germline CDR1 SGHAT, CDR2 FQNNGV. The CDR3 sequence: CASSFGLTISPLHF. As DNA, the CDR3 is TGTGCCAGCAGCTTTGGGTTAACTATTTCACCCCTCCACTTT.

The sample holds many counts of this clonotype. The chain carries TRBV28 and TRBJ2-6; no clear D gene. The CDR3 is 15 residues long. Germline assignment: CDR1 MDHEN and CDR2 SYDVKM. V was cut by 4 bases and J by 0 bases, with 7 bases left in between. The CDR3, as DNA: TGTGCCAGCAGTTCAGAGATCTCTGGGGCCAACGTCCTGACTTTC. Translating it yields CASSSEISGANVLTF.

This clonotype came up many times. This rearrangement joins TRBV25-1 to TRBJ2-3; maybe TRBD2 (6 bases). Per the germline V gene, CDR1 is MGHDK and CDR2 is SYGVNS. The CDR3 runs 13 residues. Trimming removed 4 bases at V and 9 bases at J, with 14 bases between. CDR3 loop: CASSGSRENTQYF. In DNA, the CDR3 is TGTGCCAGCAGTGGGTCTCGGGAGAACACGCAGTATTTT.

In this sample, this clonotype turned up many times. The CDR3, as DNA: TGCAGTGCTAGTAGGGGGAACTTGAACACCGGGGAGCTGTTTTTT. The encoded protein is CSASRGNLNTGELFF. The V call is TRBV20-1, the J call TRBJ2-2, with D possibly TRBD1 on 6 matching bases. With 3 bases removed from V and 1 base from J, the gap between germline ends came to 12 bases. Germline V gene sequence: CDR1 DFQATT, CDR2 SNEGSKA (reference sequence). The CDR3 is 15 residues long.

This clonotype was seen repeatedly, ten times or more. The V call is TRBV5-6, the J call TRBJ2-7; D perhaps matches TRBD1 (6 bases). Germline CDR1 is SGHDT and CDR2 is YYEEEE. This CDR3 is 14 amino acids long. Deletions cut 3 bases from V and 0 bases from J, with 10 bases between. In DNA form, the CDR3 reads TGTGCCAGCAGCTCCGGGACATTCTCCTACGAGCAGTACTTC. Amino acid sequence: CASSSGTFSYEQYF.

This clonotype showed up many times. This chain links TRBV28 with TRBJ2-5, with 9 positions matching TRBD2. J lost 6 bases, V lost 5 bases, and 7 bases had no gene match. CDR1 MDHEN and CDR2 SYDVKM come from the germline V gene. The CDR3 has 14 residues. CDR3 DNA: TGTGCCAGCAGTAGGGCGGGGGGGCAACAGACCCAGTACTTC. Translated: CASSRAGGQQTQYF.

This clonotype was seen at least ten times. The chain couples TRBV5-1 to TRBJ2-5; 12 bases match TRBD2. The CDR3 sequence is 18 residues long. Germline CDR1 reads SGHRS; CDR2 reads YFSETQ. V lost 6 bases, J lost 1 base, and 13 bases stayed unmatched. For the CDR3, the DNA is TGCGCCAGCAACAAGATAAGACTAGCGGGGGACCTCCAAGAGACCCAGTACTTC. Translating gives CASNKIRLAGDLQETQYF.

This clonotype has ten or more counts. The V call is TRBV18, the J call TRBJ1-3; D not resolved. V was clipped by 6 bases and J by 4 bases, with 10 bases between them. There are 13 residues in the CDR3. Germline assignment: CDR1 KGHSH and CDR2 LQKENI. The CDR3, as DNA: TGTGCCAGCTCTTCGGCAGAGGGAAACACCATATATTTT. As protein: CASSSAEGNTIYF.